This T cell receptor beta chain appears in the sequencing data of a study of glioma-infiltrating T cells after dendritic cell vaccination. Amplification used 60 V beta primers and 13 J beta primers. This table comes from immunoSEQ multiplex PCR, and its TCRdb copy is limited to in-frame clones, with some not included. The data show around 78,000 clones, roughly 84% seen once. The trim removed 0 bases at V and 1 base at J, leaving 1 base unmatched. Germline V CDR1 and CDR2: SGHTA, FQGTGA. The CDR3 contains 15 residues. Time point here: after dendritic cell vaccination, including at tumor progression/relapse. Selection required adequate fresh-frozen tumor tissue plus more than two years' survival data.

The clonotype comes from a human donor with glioblastoma. The material was blood, obtained after dendritic cell vaccination. The gene calls are TRBV7-3 and TRBJ1-1, with 8 bases matching TRBD1. In DNA form, the CDR3 reads TGTGCCAGCAGCTTAACGGACAGGGAGAACACTGAAGCTTTCTTT. This encodes CASSLTDRENTEAFF.